The 18 T cell receptor beta chains below come from one sample, sequenced in a study of blood T cell repertoires in COVID-19. Measured with immunoSEQ multiplex PCR; TCRdb has only the in-frame clones, and not every one. The sample includes about 140,000 clones, over 80% of them seen just once. The sequenced material came from peripheral blood. Receptors originate from a man aged 55-75 years with active or convalescent COVID-19.

CDR3: CASSQATTGVPYGYTF. The CDR3 DNA follows: TGCGCCAGCAGCCAAGCTACCACAGGCGTCCCCTATGGCTACACCTTC. The J gene is TRBJ1-2, the V gene TRBV4-3, with D possibly matching TRBD1 (5 bases). Germline V gene sequence: CDR1 LGHNA, CDR2 YSLEER. V lost 1 base, J lost 4 bases, and 16 bases lay in between. The CDR3 extends over 16 amino acids.

The chain recombines TRBV28 with TRBJ1-2; D perhaps matches TRBD1 (5 bases). Per germline, CDR1 MDHEN and CDR2 SYDVKM. This CDR3 is 16 amino acids long. V lost 9 bases and J lost 3, with 23 bases in between. The CDR3 sequence is CASLKGRANPDYGYTF. CDR3 DNA sequence: TGTGCCAGTCTAAAGGGCAGGGCCAACCCTGACTATGGCTACACCTTC.

The CDR3 nucleotides read TGTGCCAGCAGCCCTAGCCGGTGGCCCCAGCATTTT. Its translation is CASSPSRWPQHF. The chain uses TRBV28 and TRBJ1-5, with D hard to call. V gave up 6 bases and J gave up 9 bases, with 12 bases separating them. This CDR3 is 12 amino acids long. The V gene's germline CDR1 is MDHEN and CDR2 SYDVKM.

The sample holds one count of this clone. The genes are TRBV7-9 and TRBJ2-5; tentatively, D is TRBD2 (6 bases). V was shortened by 5 bases and J by 0 bases, with 10 bases between the two germline ends. CDR3 length equals 14 residues. In germline, CDR1 is SEHNR, CDR2 FQNEAQ (reference sequence). The CDR3 DNA is TGTGCCAGCAGCCGCCAGCGGGACCAAGAGACCCAGTACTTC. Its protein is CASSRQRDQETQYF.

The rearrangement links TRBV28 to TRBJ2-1; 9 bases line up with TRBD2. V shed 6 bases and J 9 bases; nucleotides not matched to a gene: 6. From germline, CDR1 is MDHEN and CDR2 SYDVKM. The CDR3 totals 13 residues. For the CDR3, the DNA is TGTGCCAGCAGAGGAGCGGGAGGTGGTGAGCAGTTCTTC. It yields the protein CASRGAGGGEQFF. The full variable domain, with the rest looked up from reference TRBV28 and TRBJ2-1, is DVKVTQSSRYLVKRTGEKVFLECVQDMDHENMFWYRQDPGLGLRLIYFSYDVKMKEKGDIPEGYSVSREKKERFSLILESASTNQTSMYLCASRGAGGGEQFFGPGTRLTVL.

This clone has a handful of counts. The gene calls are TRBV6-2 or TRBV6-3 and TRBJ2-4; 11 bases are shared with TRBD1. CDR1 is MNHEY and CDR2 is SVGEGT in the germline V gene. The CDR3 is 19 amino acids. The ends lost 2 bases at V and 1 base at J; junction bases unmatched: 10. The DNA for the CDR3 is TGTGCCAGCAGTTACAACGGACAGGGGGCGGTTAGGGCCAAAAACATTCAGTACTTC. Translation: CASSYNGQGAVRAKNIQYF.

The chain couples TRBV30 to TRBJ1-2, with D perhaps TRBD1 (6 bases). Germline V lookup: CDR1 GTSNPN, CDR2 SVGIG (reference sequence). The CDR3 loop spans 14 amino acids. Trimming pared 4 bases from V and 0 bases from J, leaving 12 bases between. This CDR3 is CAWIGGKTNYGYTF. CDR3 nucleotides: TGTGCCTGGATAGGGGGAAAGACTAACTATGGCTACACCTTC.

The rearrangement links TRBV28 to TRBJ1-1; 9 positions match TRBD1. The V gene end was trimmed by 5 bases and the J gene end by 4 bases; junction bases not matched to a gene: 17. This CDR3 is 18 amino acids long. Germline assignment: CDR1 MDHEN and CDR2 SYDVKM. CDR3 nucleotide sequence: TGTGCCAGCAGTGCGGACCTCGGGACAGGGAGGGGGAGCACTGAAGCTTTCTTT. As protein: CASSADLGTGRGSTEAFF.

The chain joins TRBV20-1 to TRBJ2-2, with a possible D match to TRBD1 (6 bases). This CDR3 spans 17 amino acids. V was shortened by 3 bases and J by 0 bases, with 17 bases between the two germline ends. Germline V gives CDR1 DFQATT, CDR2 SNEGSKA (reference sequence). CDR3 sequence (DNA): TGCAGTGCTAGTGGATCCTCCGGGACATCGAACACCGGGGAGCTGTTTTTT. It specifies CSASGSSGTSNTGELFF.

The chain couples TRBV13 to TRBJ2-7; the match to TRBD2 covers 9 bases. The CDR3 is 15 residues long. Germline assignment: CDR1 PRHDT and CDR2 FYEKMQ (reference sequence). The trim removed 5 bases at V and 2 bases at J, leaving 7 bases unmatched. For the CDR3, the DNA is TGTGCCAGCAGCCAGGCAGCGGGAGGAGCCTACGAGCAGTACTTC. This sequence encodes CASSQAAGGAYEQYF.

As for this clone: Additional DNA sequences in this sample encode the identical CDR3. This chain joins TRBV18 and TRBJ1-1; 8 nucleotides line up with TRBD1. This CDR3 has 14 residues. V trimming: 3 bases; J trimming: 1 base; junction bases outside the gene matches: 1. Germline-derived CDR1 and CDR2 are KGHSH and LQKENI. The DNA for the CDR3 is TGTGCCAGCTCACCCCAGGGGGCGAACACTGAAGCTTTCTTT. It is translated as CASSPQGANTEAFF.

In this sample, this clone turned up a few times. The rearrangement joins TRBV5-1 to TRBJ2-2; a possible D gene is TRBD1 (6 bases). V shed 0 bases and J shed 5 bases, with 14 bases lying between them. CDR1 is SGHRS, CDR2 YFSETQ, per germline. CDR3 length equals 16 residues. CDR3 amino acids: CASSLGQSGTTGELFF. As DNA, the CDR3 is TGCGCCAGCAGCTTGGGTCAATCCGGGACAACCGGGGAGCTGTTTTTT.

This chain joins TRBV27 and TRBJ2-7; 10 bases are shared with TRBD2. V lost 5 bases to trimming and J lost 4 bases; unmatched junction nucleotides: 5. The germline CDR1 and CDR2 sequences are MNHEY and SMNVEV (reference sequence). The CDR3 spans 14 residues. Here the CDR3 reads CASSPSGRTYEQYF. CDR3 coding DNA: TGTGCCAGCAGTCCTAGCGGGAGAACGTACGAGCAGTACTTC.

The chain links TRBV2 to TRBJ2-4, with 9 bases matching TRBD2. After removal of 2 bases from V and 7 bases from J, the junction contained 3 bases not matched to a gene. This CDR3 contains 14 residues. Germline V gene sequence: CDR1 SNHLY, CDR2 FYNNEI. CDR3 amino acids: CASSERAGGNIQYF. CDR3 in DNA: TGTGCCAGCAGTGAAAGAGCGGGAGGCAACATTCAGTACTTC.

This chain connects TRBV5-8 to TRBJ2-1; 10 positions match TRBD1. The CDR3 runs 16 residues. The germline V gene has CDR1 SGHTS and CDR2 YDEGEE. Trimming cost V 2 bases and J 9 bases; bases outside gene matches: 11. Here the CDR3 reads CASSFGVLGQGSEQFF. CDR3 bases: TGTGCCAGCAGCTTTGGAGTTCTGGGACAGGGGAGTGAGCAGTTCTTC.

This rearrangement joins TRBV9 to TRBJ1-3; 7 bases fit TRBD1. Germline V lookup: CDR1 SGDLS, CDR2 YYNGEE. This CDR3 comprises 17 residues. V lost 0 bases to trimming and J lost 3 bases; unmatched junction nucleotides: 9. CDR3 coding DNA: TGTGCCAGCAGCGTAGCTCTAACAGGGGCAAATGGAAACACCATATATTTT. Protein sequence: CASSVALTGANGNTIYF.

This chain links TRBV18 with TRBJ2-3, with 7 bases that match TRBD1. V shed 4 bases and J 3 bases; nucleotides not matched to a gene: 10. CDR3 length: 16 residues. Germline V gene lookup returns CDR1 KGHSH and CDR2 LQKENI. The DNA of the CDR3 is TGTGCCAGCTCACGTAACTTACAGGGGAAGACAGATACGCAGTATTTT. It specifies CASSRNLQGKTDTQYF.

The V call is TRBV19, the J call TRBJ2-3, with 8 bases aligning to TRBD2. Trimming cost V 6 bases and J 3 bases; bases outside gene matches: 8. This CDR3 contains 15 residues. Germline V gene sequence: CDR1 LNHDA, CDR2 SQIVND (reference sequence). CDR3 amino acids: CASSSGGGRTDTQYF. CDR3 in DNA: TGTGCCAGTAGCTCCGGGGGGGGTAGGACAGATACGCAGTATTTT. Drawing the rest from reference TRBV19 and TRBJ2-3, the complete variable domain is DGGITQSPKYLFRKEGQNVTLSCEQNLNHDAMYWYRQDPGQGLRLIYYSQIVNDFQKGDIAEGYSVSREKKESFPLTVTSAQKNPTAFYLCASSSGGGRTDTQYFGPGTRLTVL.